The clone carrying this TCR beta chain has more than one count but fewer than ten. Its target is not known. This PCR relied on a set of 60 Vbeta primers and 13 Jbeta primers. Produced via immunoSEQ multiplex PCR; TCRdb's table is partial and in-frame only. The table has over 150,000 clones, 70% to 85% seen once. This sample is drawn from a study of cytomegalovirus exposure and HLA in healthy donors. Trimming cost V 4 bases and J 5 bases; bases outside gene matches: 19. CDR3 length equals 18 residues. Per germline, CDR1 SGHDT and CDR2 YYEEEE. Whole-study results and caveats: A later analysis reportedly identified an Asian-associated ancestry cluster as carrying fewer N-insertions than the roughly 700-donor mean. In a later analysis, DRB1 alleles had the most associated TCRs; HLA-C alleles the fewest. About 87% or about 30% of the time was how often most TCR beta V segments were productive, according to an earlier analysis. In a later analysis, TCR beta V- and J-gene trimming was associated with a missense DCLRE1C variant.

The clonotype originates from a boy aged 2-15 years in good health and CMV-seronegative. Sample: PBMCs. The genes are TRBV5-6 and TRBJ2-5, with 8 nucleotides matching TRBD2. The CDR3, as DNA: TGTGCCAGCAGCAAGGGACTAGTGATTTTCGGTTTCAGGGAGACCCAGTACTTC. It encodes CASSKGLVIFGFRETQYF. The full variable domain, rest sourced from reference TRBV5-6 and TRBJ2-5, is DAGVTQSPTHLIKTRGQQVTLRCSPKSGHDTVSWYQQALGQGPQFIFQYYEEEERQRGNFPDRFSGHQFPNYSSELNVNALLLGDSALYLCASSKGLVIFGFRETQYFGPGTRLLVL.